One sample yielded the 11 T cell receptor beta chains listed below, sequenced in a study of Ad26.COV2.S vaccination and SARS-CoV-2 variants. Data came from immunoSEQ multiplex PCR; TCRdb stores just in-frame clones and leaves some out. The profile shows approximately 400,000 clones, around four fifths of them singletons. Treatment: around 19 received Ad26.COV2.S at low or high dose, single or two shots; about 5 received placebo; per-sample allocation not given. Samples came from day 63 after the first vaccine or placebo injection. Sequenced material: peripheral blood, taken in a trial of Ad26.COV2.S vaccine versus placebo. These receptor sequences come from a person aged 18-60 years who received the Ad26.COV2.S COVID-19 vaccine or a placebo.

The chain carries TRBV2 and TRBJ1-1; D might be TRBD1 (6 bases). The V gene's germline CDR1 is SNHLY and CDR2 FYNNEI. V was pared by 6 bases and J by 4 bases, with 24 bases between. This CDR3 has 17 residues. As DNA, the CDR3 is TGTGCCAGCAGGGGCGAGGGCAGGGGAAGTCGGAGCACTGAAGCTTTCTTT. It is translated as CASRGEGRGSRSTEAFF.

J is TRBJ1-6 and V is TRBV19; 8 bases line up with TRBD1. CDR3 size: 15 residues. J lost 8 bases, V lost 5 bases, and 8 bases had no gene match. CDR1 and CDR2 from the germline V gene are LNHDA and SQIVND (reference sequence). For the CDR3, the DNA is TGTGCCAGTAGTCAGCAGGGGGCTCTTTATTCACCCCTCCACTTT. As protein: CASSQQGALYSPLHF.

The chain combines TRBV7-2 with TRBJ2-5, with TRBD2 matching 7 bases. Trimming at V came to 9 bases and at J to 1 base, leaving 14 bases not matched to a gene. The CDR3 contains 16 residues. Germline loops: CDR1 SGHTA, CDR2 FQGNSA. The CDR3: CASCHGPSGAQETQYF. The CDR3 nucleotides read TGTGCCAGTTGTCATGGGCCTAGCGGAGCCCAAGAGACCCAGTACTTC.

J is TRBJ2-2 and V is TRBV11-1; 7 nucleotides line up with TRBD2. This CDR3 region has 15 residues. Germline values: CDR1 SGHAT, CDR2 FQDESV (reference sequence). The V gene end was trimmed by 1 base and the J gene end by 6 bases; junction bases not matched to a gene: 5. The CDR3 DNA follows: TGTGCCAGCAGCTTAGTAAGCGGGGTCTCCGGGGAGCTGTTTTTT. Protein: CASSLVSGVSGELFF. The variable domain in full, completed from reference TRBV11-1 and TRBJ2-2, reads EAEVAQSPRYKITEKSQAVAFWCDPISGHATLYWYRQILGQGPELLVQFQDESVVDDSQLPKDRFSAERLKGVDSTLKIQPAELGDSAMYLCASSLVSGVSGELFFGEGSRLTVL.

The V call is TRBV29-1, the J call TRBJ2-7; weak D call: TRBD1 (6 bases). CDR3 length: 15 amino acids. The germline V gene has CDR1 SQVTM and CDR2 ANQGSEA. V was cut by 6 bases and J by 2 bases, with 20 bases left in between. Here the CDR3 reads CSVERQDVRPYEQYF. The CDR3 coding sequence is TGCAGCGTGGAAAGACAGGACGTCCGGCCCTACGAGCAGTACTTC.

This CDR3 reads CASSVTSGRGQQFF. The DNA of the CDR3 is TGTGCCAGCAGTGTAACTAGCGGGAGGGGTCAGCAGTTCTTC. This sequence joins TRBV25-1 and TRBJ2-1; 13 bases are shared with TRBD2. The length of the CDR3 is 14 residues. J was trimmed by 11 bases and V by 4 bases; bases with no gene match: 5. Per the germline V gene, CDR1 is MGHDK and CDR2 is SYGVNS.

This clone has only one observation. The V call is TRBV5-1, the J call TRBJ1-1; no clear D gene. V was cut by 0 bases and J by 2 bases, with 11 bases left in between. The CDR3 contains 15 residues. Looked up from germline, CDR1 is SGHRS and CDR2 is YFSETQ. CDR3 nucleotide sequence: TGCGCCAGCAGCTTGGCCCCAGGCGTAAACACTGAAGCTTTCTTT. Translating gives CASSLAPGVNTEAFF.

The chain couples TRBV12-3 or TRBV12-4 to TRBJ2-1; no reliable D call. The germline V and J ends were trimmed by 7 bases and 5 bases, with 12 bases remaining between them. The CDR3 runs 13 residues. CDR3 bases: TGTGCCAGCACCTCTGGAGTTCACAATGAGCAGTTCTTC. As protein: CASTSGVHNEQFF.

About this clone itself: A read error may produce the germline difference seen at one junction end. The V gene is TRBV4-1, the J gene TRBJ1-5; TRBD1 is a possible D gene (5 bases). The CDR3 sequence is 17 residues long. Germline lookup yields CDR1 MGHRA and CDR2 YSYEKL. CDR3 coding DNA: TGCGCCAGCAGTCAAGATCCGAGAGGGAGGGGAGGACAGCCCCAGCATTTT. Amino acids: CASSQDPRGRGGQPQHF.

The chain joins TRBV29-1 to TRBJ2-7, with TRBD1 identical over 10 bases. Germline loops: CDR1 SQVTM, CDR2 ANQGSEA. This CDR3 is built from 14 residues. V lost 4 bases to trimming and J lost 5 bases; unmatched junction nucleotides: 8. The CDR3 loop reads CSVGRSGTGDEQYF. In DNA, the CDR3 is TGCAGCGTTGGCCGTAGCGGGACAGGGGACGAGCAGTACTTC.

In DNA, the CDR3 is TGCGCCAGCAGCCCCCCGGGGTTCACTGAAGCTTTCTTT. Protein product: CASSPPGFTEAFF. This rearrangement joins TRBV4-1 to TRBJ1-1; D unresolved. V was cut by 4 bases and J by 4 bases, with 10 bases left in between. The length of the CDR3 is 13 residues. Germline loops: CDR1 MGHRA, CDR2 YSYEKL.